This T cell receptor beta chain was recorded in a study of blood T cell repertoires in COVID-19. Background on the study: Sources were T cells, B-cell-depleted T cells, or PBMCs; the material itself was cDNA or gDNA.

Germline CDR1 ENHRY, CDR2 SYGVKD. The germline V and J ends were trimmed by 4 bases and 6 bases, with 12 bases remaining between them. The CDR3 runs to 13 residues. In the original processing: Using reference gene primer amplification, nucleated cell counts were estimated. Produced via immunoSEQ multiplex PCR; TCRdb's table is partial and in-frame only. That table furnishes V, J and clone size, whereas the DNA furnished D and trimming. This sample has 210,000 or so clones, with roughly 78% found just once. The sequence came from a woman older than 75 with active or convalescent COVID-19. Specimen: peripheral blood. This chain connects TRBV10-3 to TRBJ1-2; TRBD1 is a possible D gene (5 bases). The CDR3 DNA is TGTGCCATCAGTGTCCCGGCAGGGAATGGCTACACCTTC. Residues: CAISVPAGNGYTF.